The entry that follows covers one TCR beta chain sequence. The repertoire was sequenced with immunoSEQ multiplex PCR; TCRdb's copy has only in-frame clones and lacks some. Among 48,000 or so clones listed, just under 85% were seen once. The source of the sample is a study of radiotherapy plus CTLA-4 blockade in lung cancer. The source was peripheral blood, collected from a patient treated with radiotherapy plus ipilimumab. The clonotype was recovered from a human donor with non-small cell lung cancer whose response to radiotherapy plus ipilimumab could not be evaluated.

The CDR3 loop is CASSSYTSGGRYNEQFF. The CDR3 DNA sequence: TGTGCCAGCAGTTCTTACACTAGCGGGGGCCGATACAATGAGCAGTTCTTC. V gene TRBV9 combines with J gene TRBJ2-1, with 11 bases matching TRBD2. Trimming cost V 5 bases and J 4 bases; bases outside gene matches: 11. The length of the CDR3 is 17 residues. The germline V gene has CDR1 SGDLS and CDR2 YYNGEE.